Reported below is one T cell receptor beta chain. Its antigen is unknown. Additional DNA sequences in this sample encode the identical CDR3. The record originates from a study of OX40 agonist ivuxolimab in advanced cancers. Study summary: Treatment of patients was with ivuxolimab, an agonistic anti-OX40 (CD134) antibody. Three individuals attained partial responses, comprising one hepatocellular carcinoma case and two cutaneous melanoma cases. Notes on the study in general: By week 6 at 0.1 to 3.0 mg/kg, blood CD4+ and CD8+ T cells had expanded clonally.

The study sampled blood at baseline, cycle 4 day 1, and cycle 7 day 1. The protocol was immunoSEQ multiplex PCR, while the TCRdb copy is restricted to in-frame clones and leaves out a portion. The top ten hold over 1.1% of the sample, which has more than 85,000 clones, 70% to 85% seen once. V was trimmed by 4 bases and J by 0 bases, leaving 10 bases between them. The CDR3 is made up of 15 amino acids. Germline V gene sequence: CDR1 ENHRY, CDR2 SYGVKD. The source of this sequence is an adult with an advanced solid tumor such as melanoma, head and neck, liver or kidney cancer. The V and J genes are TRBV10-3 and TRBJ2-1, with D possibly TRBD1 on 6 matching bases. The sample was CD4+ or CD8+ T cells sorted from blood, taken in a trial of the OX40 agonist ivuxolimab. The CDR3 loop reads CAISGTGSSYNEQFF. DNA for the CDR3: TGTGCCATCAGTGGTACAGGGAGCTCCTACAATGAGCAGTTCTTC.